Here is one T cell receptor beta chain with its context. Its antigen is unidentified. This record belongs to a study of shared clonotypes between healthy human individuals. Findings of the study overall: Clonotype sharing among the donors was expected to vary with sequencing depth.

The V segment lost 5 bases and the J segment 10 bases; nucleotides outside the gene matches: 8. The germline CDR1 and CDR2 sequences are SGHAT and FQNNGV. The CDR3 sequence is 13 residues long. Profiling relied on immunoSEQ multiplex PCR, and the TCRdb table lists in-frame clones only, not all of them. Among some 530,000 clones listed, about 85% were seen once. Sequencing used PBMCs. This sequence joins TRBV11-2 and TRBJ2-1; 7 bases are shared with TRBD1. The TCR originated in a woman aged 40-49 years in good health. Some clones in this sample may be carry-over from other donors' samples. CDR3 region: CASSLLGTDEQFF. For the CDR3, the DNA is TGTGCCAGCAGCCTCCTTGGGACAGACGAGCAGTTCTTC. Using reference TRBV11-2 and TRBJ2-1 for the parts outside the CDR3, the full variable domain is EAGVAQSPRYKIIEKRQSVAFWCNPISGHATLYWYQQILGQGPKLLIQFQNNGVVDDSQLPKDRFSAERLKGVDSTLKIQPAKLEDSAVYLCASSLLGTDEQFFGPGTRLTVL.